Below are 10 T cell receptor beta chains sequenced from a single sample in a study of cytomegalovirus exposure and HLA in healthy donors. The PCR had 60 Vbeta and 13 Jbeta primers. The data were produced by immunoSEQ multiplex PCR, yet TCRdb's version contains in-frame clones alone and is incomplete. Here the sample spans 150,000 to 200,000 clones, roughly 83% being singletons. Sequencing was carried out using PBMCs. Receptors were obtained from a boy aged 5-17 years in good health and CMV-seronegative.

The J gene is TRBJ2-6, the V gene TRBV11-2, with D unclear. The germline CDR1 and CDR2 sequences are SGHAT and FQNNGV. V lost 5 bases, J lost 0 bases, and 11 bases lay in between. This CDR3 spans 16 amino acids. The CDR3 DNA follows: TGTGCCAGCAGCCTCTCCCGGGTCTCTGGGGCCAACGTCCTGACTTTC. This translates into CASSLSRVSGANVLTF.

This clone was seen once. V usage is TRBV7-9 and J usage is TRBJ1-4; D unresolved. The germline CDR1 and CDR2 sequences are SEHNR and FQNEAQ (reference sequence). The CDR3 extends over 15 amino acids. Deletions cut 3 bases from V and 8 bases from J, with 16 bases between. DNA for the CDR3: TGTGCCAGCAGCTTGGCAGGAGGACGAGGGGAAAAACTGTTTTTT. Its protein product is CASSLAGGRGEKLFF.

This chain uses TRBV2 with TRBJ2-7, with 7 positions matching TRBD1. The CDR3 covers 12 residues. CDR1 is SNHLY and CDR2 is FYNNEI in the germline V gene. Unmatched junction bases numbered 5, after V lost 6 bases and J lost 6 bases. CDR3 sequence: CASSRDRVEQYF. The CDR3 coding sequence is TGTGCCAGCAGCCGAGACAGGGTCGAGCAGTACTTC.

The CDR3 here is CASSLGRRDQPQHF. The CDR3 region has the DNA TGTGCCAGCAGCCTAGGTCGTCGGGATCAGCCCCAGCATTTT. The gene calls are TRBV28 and TRBJ1-5; D gene uncertain. CDR3 length equals 14 residues. V gave up 6 bases and J gave up 5 bases, with 14 bases separating them. CDR1 is MDHEN and CDR2 is SYDVKM in the germline V gene.

The chain's CDR3 is CASSATGQGALIEQFF. CDR3 nucleotides: TGTGCCAGCAGCGCTACCGGACAGGGGGCTTTGATTGAGCAGTTCTTC. The V gene is TRBV9, the J gene TRBJ2-1, with TRBD1 matching over 11 bases. This CDR3 has 16 amino acids. CDR1 and CDR2 from the germline V gene are SGDLS and YYNGEE. V lost 3 bases to trimming and J lost 9 bases; unmatched junction nucleotides: 11.

The V and J genes are TRBV9 and TRBJ2-5; 13 positions agree with TRBD2. V lost 0 bases, J lost 4 bases, and 6 bases stayed unmatched. The germline V gene has CDR1 SGDLS and CDR2 YYNGEE. The CDR3 is made up of 17 amino acids. The chain's CDR3 is CASSVGTSGSYLETQYF. The CDR3 nucleotides are TGTGCCAGCAGCGTAGGGACTAGCGGGAGTTATTTAGAGACCCAGTACTTC.

This clone came up a few times. The chain joins TRBV6-4 to TRBJ2-2, with 12 bases aligning to TRBD2. Germline assignment: CDR1 MRHNA and CDR2 SNTAGT. This CDR3 contains 16 residues. The V segment lost 2 bases and the J segment 5 bases; nucleotides outside the gene matches: 3. The CDR3 nucleotides are TGTGCCAGCAGTGACACCGGACTAGCGGGGACCGGGGAGCTGTTTTTT. Translation: CASSDTGLAGTGELFF.

V and J are TRBV5-1 and TRBJ1-2; a possible D gene is TRBD1 (6 bases). The germline V and J ends were trimmed by 0 bases and 0 bases, with 9 bases remaining between them. CDR3 size: 15 residues. The germline CDR1 and CDR2 sequences are SGHRS and YFSETQ. This CDR3 is CASSLEPGANYGYTF. CDR3 bases: TGCGCCAGCAGCTTGGAACCAGGGGCTAACTATGGCTACACCTTC.

V gene TRBV27 combines with J gene TRBJ2-5, with TRBD1 matching 9 bases. Germline assignment: CDR1 MNHEY and CDR2 SMNVEV (reference sequence). Trimming removed 0 bases from V and 3 bases from J; junction bases left unmatched: 8. CDR3 length equals 17 residues. In nucleotides, the CDR3 is TGTGCCAGCAGTTTATCGAGTCCCCGGACAGGGGAAGAGACCCAGTACTTC. Protein sequence: CASSLSSPRTGEETQYF.

CDR3 amino acids: CASSIGRQVHSGNTIYF. DNA of the CDR3: TGTGCCAGTAGTATAGGTAGGCAGGTCCACTCTGGAAACACCATATATTTT. The chain links TRBV19 to TRBJ1-3; no definite D call. The CDR3 contains 17 residues. Germline V lookup: CDR1 LNHDA, CDR2 SQIVND (reference sequence). V lost 1 base and J 0 bases, leaving 13 bases between the germline ends.